These 14 T cell receptor beta chains share one sample of origin, sequenced in a study of T cells in Graves' hyperthyroidism and ophthalmopathy. Researchers amplified the TCR beta CDR3 regions from RNA transcripts. The study used the HTBI primer set for a first-round RT-PCR of the TCR CDR3. From the multiplex PCR reads, TCRdb called clonotypes with MiXCR, one entry per CDR3 protein. The sample has 450,000 to 650,000 distinct CDR3 sequences; 14% are singletons. Sequenced material: blood. All receptors derive from a woman under 30 with Graves' ophthalmopathy.

The sample holds many counts of this clonotype. The J gene is TRBJ1-2, the V gene TRBV2; 7 positions agree with TRBD1. Germline trimming cut 4 bases from V and 2 bases from J; bases unmatched to any gene: 7. Germline V gene sequence: CDR1 SNHLY, CDR2 FYNNEI. CDR3 size: 15 residues. CDR3 region: CASSVSGTENYGYTF. CDR3 nucleotides: TGTGCCAGCAGTGTTTCTGGGACAGAGAACTATGGCTACACCTTC. The variable domain in full, with the rest retrieved from reference TRBV2 and TRBJ1-2, is EPEVTQTPSHQVTQMGQEVILRCVPISNHLYFYWYRQILGQKVEFLVSFYNNEISEKSEIFDDQFSVERPDGSNFTLKIRSTKLEDSAMYFCASSVSGTENYGYTFGSGTRLTVV.

Points on this clonotype: Relative to the germline gene, one junction end is altered; a read error may explain this. The CDR3 loop reads CASRRQGPHEQYF. The CDR3 DNA sequence: TGTGCCAGCAGAAGACAGGGTCCCCACGAGCAGTACTTT. This chain connects TRBV28 to TRBJ1-6, with 7 bases that match TRBD1. CDR3 length: 13 residues. Per germline, CDR1 MDHEN and CDR2 SYDVKM.

In this sample, this clonotype turned up many times. The chain employs TRBV20-1 and TRBJ2-3; 8 nucleotides match TRBD2. From germline, CDR1 is DFQATT and CDR2 SNEGSKA (reference sequence). This CDR3 has 16 residues. V lost 5 bases, J lost 4 bases, and 14 bases stayed unmatched. The CDR3 region is CSAPTWGREDSDTQYF. The CDR3 DNA sequence: TGCAGTGCTCCAACGTGGGGGCGGGAGGACTCAGATACGCAGTATTTT.

This clonotype was observed many times. The rearrangement joins TRBV28 to TRBJ2-7; TRBD1 aligns across 8 bases. After removal of 3 bases from V and 5 bases from J, the junction contained 6 bases not matched to a gene. The germline V gene encodes CDR1 MDHEN and CDR2 SYDVKM. The CDR3 runs to 14 residues. CDR3 region: CASSFSGGMNEQYF. CDR3 coding DNA: TGTGCCAGCAGTTTCTCAGGGGGCATGAACGAGCAGTACTTC.

This clonotype has a count of ten or more. The J gene is TRBJ2-7, the V gene TRBV20-1; 12 bases line up with TRBD2. Per the germline V gene, CDR1 is DFQATT and CDR2 is SNEGSKA (reference sequence). The V and J ends lost 6 bases and 5 bases, in that order; junction bases with no gene match: 8. The CDR3 has 14 residues. The CDR3: CSAKRLAGVNEQYF. In DNA form, the CDR3 reads TGCAGTGCCAAAAGACTAGCGGGAGTAAACGAGCAGTACTTC.

This clonotype was seen more than once but under ten times. The rearrangement joins TRBV6-1 to TRBJ1-4; D ambiguous. V was shortened by 2 bases and J by 5 bases, with 12 bases between the two germline ends. This CDR3 contains 15 residues. The germline V gene encodes CDR1 MNHNS and CDR2 SASEGT. CDR3 in amino acids: CASSERGGRNEKLFF. CDR3 nucleotide sequence: TGTGCCAGCAGTGAACGCGGAGGGAGAAATGAAAAACTGTTTTTT.

The J gene is TRBJ2-5, the V gene TRBV3-1; 9 bases are a match to TRBD2. The CDR3 contains 18 residues. Unmatched junction bases numbered 20, after V lost 8 bases and J lost 4 bases. Germline lookup yields CDR1 LGHDT and CDR2 YNNKEL (reference sequence). The CDR3 protein is CASSGTSMISPRLETQYF. The CDR3 DNA follows: TGTGCCAGCTCAGGGACTAGCATGATCAGCCCTCGCCTAGAGACCCAGTACTTC.

This clonotype appeared many times. The rearrangement uses TRBV20-1 and TRBJ1-4; D is unclear. Trimming stripped 0 bases from V and 4 bases from J, with 12 bases between. CDR3 length equals 15 residues. Per germline, CDR1 DFQATT and CDR2 SNEGSKA (reference sequence). The CDR3 DNA follows: TGCAGTGCTAGAGATAGTGGCCAGTATAATGAAAAACTGTTTTTT. Translating it yields CSARDSGQYNEKLFF.

This clonotype was found many times. This chain links TRBV6-1 with TRBJ2-7; a weak D match, TRBD2 (5 bases). The CDR3 totals 15 residues. Germline V gene lookup returns CDR1 MNHNS and CDR2 SASEGT. V was clipped by 6 bases and J by 0 bases, with 15 bases between them. The CDR3 loop reads CASRGEGDLSYEQYF. Written as DNA, the CDR3 is TGTGCCAGCAGGGGAGAGGGCGATCTCTCCTACGAGCAGTACTTC.

This clonotype showed up many times. The chain links TRBV18 to TRBJ2-3, with D maybe TRBD1 (6 bases). V was clipped by 4 bases and J by 2 bases, with 13 bases between them. Germline loops: CDR1 KGHSH, CDR2 LQKENI. The CDR3 extends over 15 amino acids. The CDR3 DNA reads as TGTGCCAGCTCACTCCGGGACACCGACACAGATACGCAGTATTTT. Protein sequence: CASSLRDTDTDTQYF.

Many counts were recorded for this clonotype. This rearrangement joins TRBV30 to TRBJ1-3; D is possibly TRBD1 (6 bases). The length of the CDR3 is 15 residues. The germline V gene encodes CDR1 GTSNPN and CDR2 SVGIG (reference sequence). The V and J ends lost 0 bases and 2 bases respectively, with 11 bases between them. This CDR3 is CAWSVREGAGNTIYF. The CDR3 bases are TGTGCCTGGAGTGTACGTGAGGGGGCTGGAAACACCATATATTTT.

This clonotype has a handful of counts. The chain couples TRBV5-8 to TRBJ2-3, with 8 bases lining up with TRBD1. V dropped 4 bases and J dropped 2; count of bases not matched to a gene: 9. Germline V CDR1 and CDR2: SGHTS, YDEGEE. CDR3 length: 16 residues. The CDR3 sequence: CASSRPTGATTDTQYF. CDR3 DNA: TGTGCCAGCAGCCGCCCGACAGGGGCCACCACAGATACGCAGTATTTT.

This clonotype was detected ten times or more. The J gene is TRBJ1-2, the V gene TRBV6-5; 7 bases are shared with TRBD1. Germline V gives CDR1 MNHEY, CDR2 SVGAGI. V dropped 1 base and J dropped 5; count of bases not matched to a gene: 7. This CDR3 has 15 residues. CDR3 in amino acids: CASSYLGGEVYGYTF. The CDR3 DNA reads as TGTGCCAGCAGTTACTTAGGGGGCGAAGTATATGGCTACACCTTC.

The V and J genes are TRBV10-3 and TRBJ2-4; the D gene is possibly TRBD2 (6 bases). The germline gives CDR1 ENHRY, CDR2 SYGVKD. This CDR3 has 18 residues. V shed 0 bases and J shed 4 bases, with 19 bases lying between them. The CDR3 nucleotides read TGTGCCATCAGTGAGTCGTCGGCAGCGGGTACCCCTAAAAACATTCAGTACTTC. This gives the protein CAISESSAAGTPKNIQYF.